These 20 T cell receptor beta chains share one sample of origin, sequenced in a study of T-cell reconstitution after alpha-beta-depleted transplantation in children. The TCRbeta library was prepared with unique molecular identifiers. Via MiXCR, TCRdb re-called the PCR reads, giving one row per CDR3 protein. Seen here are about 200,000 distinct CDR3 sequences, 5% to 7.5% observed once, and the top ten hold about 4.3%. The material sequenced was PBMCs, taken before TCRalphabeta/CD19-depleted stem cell transplant. Source of these receptors: a girl under three years old with combined immunodeficiency, due to receive a stem cell transplant.

This clonotype appeared many times. V is TRBV28 and J is TRBJ2-5; TRBD1 is a possible D gene (7 bases). Germline V gene sequence: CDR1 MDHEN, CDR2 SYDVKM. The CDR3 is 16 residues long. Trimming pared 4 bases from V and 1 base from J, leaving 16 bases between. The DNA for the CDR3 is TGTGCCAGCAGTTATACAGGGGAGGTCATCCAAGAGACCCAGTACTTC. It is translated as CASSYTGEVIQETQYF.

This clonotype appeared many times. This chain joins TRBV7-2 and TRBJ2-1; perhaps TRBD2 as D (5 bases). This CDR3 contains 16 residues. Trimming took 4 bases from V and 1 from J, leaving 14 bases between them. CDR1 and CDR2 (germline): SGHTA, FQGNSA. In nucleotides, the CDR3 is TGTGCCAGCAGCTCCCATCCGGGGAATTCCTACAATGAGCAGTTCTTC. The encoded protein is CASSSHPGNSYNEQFF.

This clonotype came up many times. The junction shows a germline mismatch at one end, possibly a read error. The chain couples TRBV9 to TRBJ2-2; perhaps TRBD1 as D (5 bases). From germline, CDR1 is SGDLS and CDR2 YYNGEE. This CDR3 spans 13 amino acids. CDR3 protein: CPSSVEGDGELFF. For the CDR3, the DNA is TGTCCCAGCAGCGTAGAAGGGGACGGGGAGCTGTTTTTT.

This clonotype was seen ten or more times. The V call is TRBV29-1, the J call TRBJ2-5; TRBD1 matches at 9 bases. CDR3 length equals 14 residues. J gave up 5 bases and V 4 bases, and 8 bases lay outside the gene matches. Per germline, CDR1 SQVTM and CDR2 ANQGSEA. The CDR3 loop reads CSVGTGVGSETQYF. The DNA for the CDR3 is TGCAGCGTTGGGACAGGGGTGGGTTCGGAGACCCAGTACTTC.

The sample holds many counts of this clonotype. This rearrangement joins TRBV20-1 to TRBJ2-7; 10 bases line up with TRBD2. Per germline, CDR1 DFQATT and CDR2 SNEGSKA (reference sequence). This CDR3 comprises 13 residues. CDR3 loop: CSVGVAGGYEQYF. The CDR3 DNA reads as TGCAGCGTCGGGGTAGCGGGAGGCTACGAGCAGTACTTC.

This sequence joins TRBV27 and TRBJ2-1; D may correspond to TRBD1 or TRBD2 (5 bases each). Germline assignment: CDR1 MNHEY and CDR2 SMNVEV (reference sequence). The V gene lost 3 bases and the J gene lost 6 bases, with 15 bases spanning the gap. This CDR3 comprises 15 residues. The CDR3 protein is CASSFVGVAPNEQFF. In DNA form, the CDR3 reads TGTGCCAGCAGTTTTGTGGGGGTTGCCCCCAATGAGCAGTTCTTC.

This clonotype was counted only a few times. V is TRBV20-1 and J is TRBJ2-1; 14 positions agree with TRBD2. CDR1 is DFQATT, CDR2 SNEGSKA, per germline (reference sequence). Trimming removed 3 bases from V and 9 bases from J; junction bases left unmatched: 10. This CDR3 has 16 amino acids. Here the CDR3 reads CSARGLAGAPSGEQFF. The CDR3 DNA follows: TGCAGTGCTAGGGGACTAGCGGGAGCCCCTTCCGGTGAGCAGTTCTTC.

In this sample, this clonotype turned up many times. V and J are TRBV29-1 and TRBJ2-7; D remains ambiguous. CDR1 is SQVTM, CDR2 ANQGSEA, per germline. CDR3 length: 13 amino acids. With 6 bases removed from V and 0 bases from J, the gap between germline ends came to 12 bases. The CDR3 loop reads CSVHVSFSYEQYF. Written as DNA, the CDR3 is TGCAGCGTCCACGTTAGCTTCTCCTACGAGCAGTACTTC.

This clonotype has a count of ten or more. The chain's CDR3 is CASSSTGGGMNTEAFF. CDR3 in DNA: TGTGCCAGCAGCTCCACAGGGGGCGGAATGAACACTGAAGCTTTCTTT. This rearrangement joins TRBV7-9 to TRBJ1-1; 9 nucleotides line up with TRBD1. Losses at the gene ends were 4 bases for V and 0 bases for J; bases not matched to a gene: 6. The CDR3 is 16 residues long. Germline CDR1 SEHNR, CDR2 FQNEAQ (reference sequence).

The rearrangement uses TRBV25-1 and TRBJ1-1, with D perhaps TRBD1 (5 bases). V lost 3 bases and J 10 bases, leaving 21 bases between the germline ends. Germline lookup yields CDR1 MGHDK and CDR2 SYGVNS. The CDR3 runs 15 residues. The CDR3 spells CASSDLAGGGGIAFF. The CDR3 DNA is TGTGCCAGCAGTGATTTGGCAGGCGGCGGGGGAATAGCTTTCTTT. The complete variable domain, with remaining parts taken from reference TRBV25-1 and TRBJ1-1, reads EADIYQTPRYLVIGTGKKITLECSQTMGHDKMYWYQQDPGMELHLIHYSYGVNSTEKGDLSSESTVSRIRTEHFPLTLESARPSHTSQYLCASSDLAGGGGIAFFGQGTRLTVV.

This clonotype occurred many times. The CDR3 is CSASPAGVNTEAFF. The CDR3 DNA reads TGCAGTGCTAGTCCCGCAGGGGTGAACACTGAAGCTTTCTTT. This chain connects TRBV20-1 to TRBJ1-1; TRBD1 might be the D (6 bases). The CDR3 spans 14 residues. The germline CDR1 and CDR2 sequences are DFQATT and SNEGSKA (reference sequence). V lost 3 bases and J lost 0, with 11 bases in between.

V usage is TRBV7-9 and J usage is TRBJ1-1; maybe TRBD1 (5 bases). Germline V gene lookup returns CDR1 SEHNR and CDR2 FQNEAQ (reference sequence). V dropped 4 bases and J dropped 4 bases, with 7 bases sitting between them. This CDR3 is built from 12 residues. Here the CDR3 DNA reads TGTGCCAGCAGCTCAGACAGCACTGAAGCTTTCTTT. Protein sequence: CASSSDSTEAFF.

This clonotype occurred many times. V usage is TRBV7-9 and J usage is TRBJ2-7; D gene unclear. Germline V lookup: CDR1 SEHNR, CDR2 FQNEAQ (reference sequence). The CDR3 sequence is 11 residues long. The V end lost 2 bases, the J end lost 9 bases, and 8 bases lay between the germline ends. CDR3 in DNA: TGTGCCAGCAGCTTAACGGCAGGGCAGTACTTC. Translating it yields CASSLTAGQYF.

This clonotype was detected ten times or more. The rearrangement uses TRBV7-2 and TRBJ1-3; no firm D call. The V end lost 7 bases, the J end lost 1 base, and 8 bases lay between the germline ends. This CDR3 region has 13 residues. Germline-derived CDR1 and CDR2 are SGHTA and FQGNSA. The CDR3 here is CASKSGSGNTIYF. The CDR3 coding sequence is TGTGCCAGCAAGAGTGGGTCTGGAAACACCATATATTTT.

In its sample, this clonotype was seen a few times. The CDR3 nucleotides read TGTGCCAGCAGTTCTTCCCGACAGGGCGTGGATCAGCCCCAGCATTTT. The encoded protein is CASSSSRQGVDQPQHF. The V and J genes are TRBV6-5 and TRBJ1-5; TRBD1 aligns across 7 bases. The CDR3 has 16 amino acids. CDR1 MNHEY and CDR2 SVGAGI come from the germline V gene. Trimming cost V 4 bases and J 5 bases; bases outside gene matches: 11.

This clonotype was detected many times. The chain couples TRBV21-1 to TRBJ2-5; the table's D call of TRBD1 was not tested on the DNA. TRBV21-1 is tagged as a pseudogene. CDR3 length equals 13 residues. The DNA for the CDR3 is TGTGCCAGCATACCAGGGGGCAGGGAGACCCAGTACTTC. Residues: CASIPGGRETQYF.

This clonotype was detected ten times or more. This chain joins TRBV24-1 and TRBJ1-1; possible D gene TRBD1, 5 bases. Germline lookup yields CDR1 KGHDR and CDR2 SFDVKD. This CDR3 is 14 amino acids long. The V end lost 2 bases, the J end lost 8 bases, and 14 bases lay between the germline ends. This chain's CDR3 is CATSDSMDGGEAFF. The CDR3 nucleotides are TGTGCCACCAGTGATTCGATGGATGGGGGGGAAGCTTTCTTT.

This clonotype appeared many times. V is TRBV10-3 and J is TRBJ2-5; tentatively, D is TRBD1 (7 bases). Trimming removed 0 bases at V and 3 bases at J, with 14 bases between. Germline lookup yields CDR1 ENHRY and CDR2 SYGVKD. CDR3 size: 16 residues. In DNA form, the CDR3 reads TGTGCCATCAGTGAGTCGGCAGGGGGGATTAAAGAGACCCAGTACTTC. It translates to CAISESAGGIKETQYF.

The V call is TRBV7-3, the J call TRBJ2-7; TRBD2 matches 11 bases. The CDR3 covers 15 residues. V dropped 5 bases and J dropped 4; count of bases not matched to a gene: 7. Germline CDR1 is SGHTA and CDR2 is FQGTGA. CDR3 protein: CASSPSGGMVYEQYF. The CDR3 DNA reads TGTGCCAGCAGCCCTAGCGGGGGGATGGTGTACGAGCAGTACTTC.

This clonotype occurred many times. This sequence joins TRBV7-9 and TRBJ1-6; D gene ambiguous. V was shortened by 6 bases and J by 8 bases, with 17 bases between the two germline ends. The V gene's germline CDR1 is SEHNR and CDR2 FQNEAQ (reference sequence). This CDR3 is built from 15 residues. CDR3 sequence (DNA): TGTGCCAGCAGTTTGGATCGAGGCCCTGATTCACCCCTCCACTTT. This encodes CASSLDRGPDSPLHF.